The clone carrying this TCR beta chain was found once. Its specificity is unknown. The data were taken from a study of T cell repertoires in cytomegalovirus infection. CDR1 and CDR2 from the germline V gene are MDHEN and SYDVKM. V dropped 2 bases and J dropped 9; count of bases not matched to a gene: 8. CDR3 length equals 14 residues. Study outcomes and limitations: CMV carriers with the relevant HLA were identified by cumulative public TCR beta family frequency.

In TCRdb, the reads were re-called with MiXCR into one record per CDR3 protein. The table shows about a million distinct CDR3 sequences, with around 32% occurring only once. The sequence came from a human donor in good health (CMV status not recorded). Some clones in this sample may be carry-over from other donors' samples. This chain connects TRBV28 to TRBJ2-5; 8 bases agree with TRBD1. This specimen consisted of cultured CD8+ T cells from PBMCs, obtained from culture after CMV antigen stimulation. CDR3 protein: CASSLKAGGASQYF. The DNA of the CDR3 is TGTGCCAGCAGTTTAAAGGCAGGGGGCGCGTCCCAGTACTTC.